Listed here are 9 T cell receptor beta chains from one sample, sequenced in a study of identical twins. TCRdb reprocessed the 5' RACE reads via MiXCR and lists one record per CDR3 protein. This sample has 300,000 to 400,000 distinct CDR3 sequences, with approximately 8.7% found just once. The sample taken for sequencing was naive T cells sorted from blood. The receptors derive from a woman between 45 and 60 years old in good health.

This clonotype was counted between two and nine times. This rearrangement joins TRBV7-9 to TRBJ2-5; D is uncertain. This CDR3 is 13 amino acids long. The ends were cut back, 6 bases at V and 1 base at J, with 9 bases in the middle. Germline V gene sequence: CDR1 SEHNR, CDR2 FQNEAQ (reference sequence). This CDR3 reads CASRSSFQETQYF. The DNA of the CDR3 is TGTGCCAGCAGGTCCAGTTTCCAAGAGACCCAGTACTTC.

This clonotype was counted ten times or more. The V gene is TRBV24-1, the J gene TRBJ1-1; possibly TRBD1 for D (5 bases). The CDR3 length is 14 residues. CDR1 is KGHDR and CDR2 is SFDVKD in the germline V gene. V was cut by 2 bases and J by 7 bases, with 13 bases left in between. DNA of the CDR3: TGTGCCACCAGTGATTCCGGGGGACCTTATGAAGCTTTCTTT. Its translation is CATSDSGGPYEAFF.

This clonotype was found a few times. This rearrangement joins TRBV27 to TRBJ1-3, with D uncertain. Germline V gene lookup returns CDR1 MNHEY and CDR2 SMNVEV (reference sequence). The CDR3 loop spans 14 amino acids. V was shortened by 5 bases and J by 4 bases, with 12 bases between the two germline ends. The CDR3 bases are TGTGCCAGCAGTCCTAGGGTTGCGGGAAACACCATATATTTT. Residues: CASSPRVAGNTIYF.

This clonotype was detected ten times or more. The chain links TRBV5-4 to TRBJ2-5, with a tentative D call TRBD1 (6 bases). The CDR3 runs 14 residues. Trimming left V 5 bases short and J 3 bases short, with 14 bases between. Per the germline V gene, CDR1 is SGHNT and CDR2 is YYREEE (reference sequence). In nucleotides, the CDR3 is TGTGCCAGCAGTCTAACCTCAGGGGAAGAGACCCAGTACTTC. As protein: CASSLTSGEETQYF.

This clonotype occurred many times. The chain couples TRBV12-3 or TRBV12-4 to TRBJ2-5; no reliable D call. The CDR3 consists of 12 residues. V dropped 6 bases and J dropped 7 bases, with 12 bases sitting between them. The CDR3 loop reads CASSAGHWTQYF. CDR3 in DNA: TGTGCCAGCAGCGCCGGGCATTGGACCCAGTACTTC.

This clonotype was picked up a small number of times. This chain connects TRBV6-2 or TRBV6-3 to TRBJ2-5; 8 nucleotides align to TRBD2. The CDR3 runs to 13 residues. V lost 5 bases to trimming and J lost 6 bases; unmatched junction nucleotides: 5. The germline V gene encodes CDR1 MNHEY and CDR2 SVGEGT. The CDR3 sequence: CASSKLAVKTQYF. Here the CDR3 DNA reads TGTGCCAGCAGTAAACTAGCGGTAAAGACCCAGTACTTC.

This clonotype has only a few counts. The V and J genes are TRBV6-5 and TRBJ2-1; D is unclear. The V end was cut by 6 bases, the J end by 4 bases, with 16 bases between. This CDR3 has 15 residues. The germline V gene has CDR1 MNHEY and CDR2 SVGAGI. The CDR3 nucleotides read TGTGCCAGCAGCGGTGTAGGGCTTGAATACAATGAGCAGTTCTTC. Amino acids: CASSGVGLEYNEQFF.

This clonotype has only a few counts. The chain uses TRBV27 and TRBJ1-2; TRBD1 might be the D (5 bases). V lost 8 bases to trimming and J lost 3 bases, with 16 bases between them. The CDR3 loop spans 14 amino acids. Per the germline V gene, CDR1 is MNHEY and CDR2 is SMNVEV (reference sequence). Here the CDR3 DNA reads TGTGCCAGCGGTCCAGGGTTGGGTTACTATGGCTACACCTTC. Residues: CASGPGLGYYGYTF.

This chain links TRBV12-3 or TRBV12-4 with TRBJ1-5; D might be TRBD1 (6 bases). The ends were cut back, 6 bases at V and 6 bases at J, with 15 bases in the middle. This CDR3 is built from 14 residues. CDR3 bases: TGTGCCAGCAGCCCTACAGGGTCCAGTCAGCCCCAGCATTTT. This sequence encodes CASSPTGSSQPQHF.